One TCR beta chain is described in this entry. The antigen is unknown. Measured with immunoSEQ multiplex PCR; TCRdb has only the in-frame clones, and not every one. This sample has about 83,000 clones, with over 75% found just once. This record comes from a study of OX40 agonist ivuxolimab in advanced cancers. Study-wide points: Specificity for antigen went undetermined in the expanded peripheral T cells. Among the lowest peripheral clonal expansion occurred in 0.1-3.0 mg/kg partial responders.

This CDR3 contains 13 residues. Trimming stripped 3 bases from V and 5 bases from J, with 13 bases between. Germline-derived CDR1 and CDR2 are GTSNPN and SVGIG (reference sequence). The chain employs TRBV30 and TRBJ1-1; D is undetermined. This specimen consisted of CD4+ or CD8+ T cells sorted from blood, obtained in a trial of the OX40 agonist ivuxolimab. This clonotype was sampled from an adult with an advanced solid tumor such as melanoma, head and neck, liver or kidney cancer. CDR3 loop: CAWSLDVLTEAFF. For the CDR3, the DNA is TGTGCCTGGAGCCTTGATGTGTTGACTGAAGCTTTCTTT.